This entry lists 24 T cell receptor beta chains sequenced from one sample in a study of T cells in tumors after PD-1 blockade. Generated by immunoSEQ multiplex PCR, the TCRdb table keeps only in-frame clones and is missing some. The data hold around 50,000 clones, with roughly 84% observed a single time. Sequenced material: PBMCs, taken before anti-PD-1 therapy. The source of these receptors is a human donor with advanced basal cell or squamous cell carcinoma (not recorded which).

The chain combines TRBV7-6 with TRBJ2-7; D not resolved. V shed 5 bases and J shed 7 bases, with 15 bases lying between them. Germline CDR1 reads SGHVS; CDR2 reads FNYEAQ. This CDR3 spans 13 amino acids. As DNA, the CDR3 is TGTGCCAGCAGCCTAGTCCGGTTTGGGGAGCAGTACTTC. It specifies CASSLVRFGEQYF.

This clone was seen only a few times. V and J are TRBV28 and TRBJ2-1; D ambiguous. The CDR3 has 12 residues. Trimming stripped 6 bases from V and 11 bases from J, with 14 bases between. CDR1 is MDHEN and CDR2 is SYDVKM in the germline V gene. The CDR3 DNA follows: TGTGCCAGCAGCCAAGATACGATTCAGCAGTTCTTC. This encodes CASSQDTIQQFF.

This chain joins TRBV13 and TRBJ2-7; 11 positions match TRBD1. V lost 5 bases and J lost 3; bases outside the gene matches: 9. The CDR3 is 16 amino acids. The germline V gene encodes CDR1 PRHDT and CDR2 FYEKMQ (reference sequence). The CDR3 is CASSQDRTGGFYEQYF. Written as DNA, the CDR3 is TGTGCCAGCAGCCAAGACCGGACAGGGGGCTTCTACGAGCAGTACTTC.

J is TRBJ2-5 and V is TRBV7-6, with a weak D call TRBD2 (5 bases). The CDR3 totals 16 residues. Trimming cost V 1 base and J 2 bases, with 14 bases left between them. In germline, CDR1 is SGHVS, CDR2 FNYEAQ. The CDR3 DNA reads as TGTGCCAGCAGCTTAGGGCGGAGGAACCGGCAAGAGACCCAGTACTTC. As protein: CASSLGRRNRQETQYF. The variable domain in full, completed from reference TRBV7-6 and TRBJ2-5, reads GAGVSQSPRYKVTKRGQDVALRCDPISGHVSLYWYRQALGQGPEFLTYFNYEAQQDKSGLPNDRFSAERPEGSISTLTIQRTEQRDSAMYRCASSLGRRNRQETQYFGPGTRLLVL.

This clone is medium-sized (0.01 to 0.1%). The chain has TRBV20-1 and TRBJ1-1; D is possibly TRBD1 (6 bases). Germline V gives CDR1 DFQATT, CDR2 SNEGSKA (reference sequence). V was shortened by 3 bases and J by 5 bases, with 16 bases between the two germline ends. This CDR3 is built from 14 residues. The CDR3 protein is CSASPGAYGTEAFF. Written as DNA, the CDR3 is TGCAGTGCTAGTCCGGGGGCTTACGGAACTGAAGCTTTCTTT.

The CDR3: CASSLDSRGRSPLHF. In DNA form, the CDR3 reads TGTGCCAGCAGCTTAGATTCCAGGGGGCGATCACCCCTCCACTTT. The V and J genes are TRBV11-3 and TRBJ1-6; TRBD1 matches at 8 bases. Germline V gene lookup returns CDR1 SGHNT and CDR2 YENEEA. The CDR3 is made up of 15 amino acids. V trimming: 0 bases; J trimming: 10 bases; junction bases outside the gene matches: 5. Supplemented by reference TRBV11-3 and TRBJ1-6, the full variable domain reads EAGVVQSPRYKIIEKKQPVAFWCNPISGHNTLYWYLQNLGQGPELLIRYENEEAVDDSQLPKDRFSAERLKGVDSTLKIQPAELGDSAVYLCASSLDSRGRSPLHFGNGTRLTVT.

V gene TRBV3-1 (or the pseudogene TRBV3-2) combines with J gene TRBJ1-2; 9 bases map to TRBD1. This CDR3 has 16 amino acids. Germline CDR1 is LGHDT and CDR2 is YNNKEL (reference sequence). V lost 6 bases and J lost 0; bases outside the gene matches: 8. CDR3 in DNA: TGTGCCAGCAGACAGTTCGGACAGGGGACTAACTATGGCTACACCTTC. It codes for CASRQFGQGTNYGYTF.

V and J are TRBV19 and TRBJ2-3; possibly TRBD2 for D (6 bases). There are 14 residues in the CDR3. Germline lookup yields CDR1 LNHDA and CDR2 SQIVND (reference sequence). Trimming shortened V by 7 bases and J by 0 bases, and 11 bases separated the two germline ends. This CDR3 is CASKAGPSTDTQYF. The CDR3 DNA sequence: TGTGCCAGTAAGGCGGGGCCTAGCACAGATACGCAGTATTTT.

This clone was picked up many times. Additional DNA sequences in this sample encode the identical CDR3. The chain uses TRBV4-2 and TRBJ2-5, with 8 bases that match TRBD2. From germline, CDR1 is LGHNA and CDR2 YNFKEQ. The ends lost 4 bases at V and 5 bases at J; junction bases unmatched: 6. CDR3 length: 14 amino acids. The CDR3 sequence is CASSPSGSRETQYF. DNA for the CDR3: TGTGCCAGCAGCCCCAGCGGGAGCCGCGAGACCCAGTACTTC.

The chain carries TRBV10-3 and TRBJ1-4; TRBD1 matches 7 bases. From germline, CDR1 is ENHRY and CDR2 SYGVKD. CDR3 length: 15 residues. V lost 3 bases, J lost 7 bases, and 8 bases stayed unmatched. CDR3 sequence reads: CAISEPGQYSEKLFF. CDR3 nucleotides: TGTGCCATCAGTGAACCGGGACAGTATTCTGAAAAACTGTTTTTT.

CDR3 bases: TGTGCCAGCAGCACATCGGGGGTCTACGAGCAGTACTTC. This translates into CASSTSGVYEQYF. The V call is TRBV7-8, the J call TRBJ2-7, with D possibly TRBD2 on 6 matching bases. Trimming removed 5 bases from V and 3 bases from J, with 11 bases in between. The CDR3 extends over 13 amino acids. Germline assignment: CDR1 SGHVS and CDR2 FQNEAQ.

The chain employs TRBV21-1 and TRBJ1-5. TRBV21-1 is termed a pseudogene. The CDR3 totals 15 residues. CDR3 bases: TGTGCCATCCCCACAAGGGGGGAGGGCAATCAGCCCCAGCATTTT. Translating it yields CAIPTRGEGNQPQHF.

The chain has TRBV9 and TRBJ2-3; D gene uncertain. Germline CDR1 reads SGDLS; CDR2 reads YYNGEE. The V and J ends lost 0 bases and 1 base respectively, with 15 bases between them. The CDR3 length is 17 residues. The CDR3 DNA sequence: TGTGCCAGCAGCGTAGAGGAACAACCGCGCGGCACAGATACGCAGTATTTT. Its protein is CASSVEEQPRGTDTQYF.

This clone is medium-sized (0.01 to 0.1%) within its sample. The CDR3 protein is CASSAHGRGIADEQYF. The CDR3, as DNA: TGTGCCAGCAGCGCCCACGGCCGGGGGATAGCCGACGAGCAGTACTTC. The genes are TRBV9 and TRBJ2-7, with TRBD2 as a possible D gene (6 bases). The CDR3 totals 16 residues. Per germline, CDR1 SGDLS and CDR2 YYNGEE. The V end was cut by 3 bases, the J end by 5 bases, with 21 bases between.

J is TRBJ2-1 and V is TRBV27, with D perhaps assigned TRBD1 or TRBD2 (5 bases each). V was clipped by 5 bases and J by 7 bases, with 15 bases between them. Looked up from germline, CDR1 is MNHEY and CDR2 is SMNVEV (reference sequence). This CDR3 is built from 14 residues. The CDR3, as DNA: TGTGCCAGCAGTCTCGCCGGGGCGAGAAATGAGCAGTTCTTC. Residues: CASSLAGARNEQFF.

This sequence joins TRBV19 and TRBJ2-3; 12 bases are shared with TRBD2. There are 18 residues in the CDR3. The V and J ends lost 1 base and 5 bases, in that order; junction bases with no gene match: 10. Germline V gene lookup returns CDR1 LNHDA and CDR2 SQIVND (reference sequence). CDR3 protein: CASSIVFLTSGSEDTQYF. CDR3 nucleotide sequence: TGTGCCAGTAGTATAGTATTTTTGACTAGCGGGAGTGAAGATACGCAGTATTTT.

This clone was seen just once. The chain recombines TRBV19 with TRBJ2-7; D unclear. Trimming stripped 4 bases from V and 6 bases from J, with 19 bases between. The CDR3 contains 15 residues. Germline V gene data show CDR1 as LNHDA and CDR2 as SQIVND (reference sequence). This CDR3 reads CASSTSHGARGEQYF. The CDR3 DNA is TGTGCCAGTAGTACTTCGCACGGAGCCCGTGGCGAGCAGTACTTC.

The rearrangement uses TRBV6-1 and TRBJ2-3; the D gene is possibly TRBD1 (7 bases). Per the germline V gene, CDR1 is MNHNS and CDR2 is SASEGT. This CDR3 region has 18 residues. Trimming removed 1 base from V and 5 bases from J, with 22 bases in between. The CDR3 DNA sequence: TGTGCCAGCAGTGAAGAGGAGGGGGCTAGTAGGAGGGTAGATACGCAGTATTTT. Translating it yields CASSEEEGASRRVDTQYF.

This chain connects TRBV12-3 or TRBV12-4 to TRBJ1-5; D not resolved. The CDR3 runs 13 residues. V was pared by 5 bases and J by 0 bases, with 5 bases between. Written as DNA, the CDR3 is TGTGCCAGCAGTACATATAGCAATCAGCCCCAGCATTTT. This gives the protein CASSTYSNQPQHF.

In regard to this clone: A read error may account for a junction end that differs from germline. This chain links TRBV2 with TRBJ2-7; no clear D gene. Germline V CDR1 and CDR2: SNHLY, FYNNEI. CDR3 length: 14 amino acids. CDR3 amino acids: CAGSVDLDRYEQYF. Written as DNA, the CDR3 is TGTGCCGGCAGTGTGGATCTAGATAGGTACGAGCAGTACTTC.

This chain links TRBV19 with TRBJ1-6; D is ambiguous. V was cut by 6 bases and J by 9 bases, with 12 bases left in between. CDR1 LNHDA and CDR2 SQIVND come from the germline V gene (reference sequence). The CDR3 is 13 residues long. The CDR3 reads CASRALEGSPLHF. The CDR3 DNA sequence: TGTGCCAGTAGAGCGCTAGAGGGTTCACCCCTCCACTTT.

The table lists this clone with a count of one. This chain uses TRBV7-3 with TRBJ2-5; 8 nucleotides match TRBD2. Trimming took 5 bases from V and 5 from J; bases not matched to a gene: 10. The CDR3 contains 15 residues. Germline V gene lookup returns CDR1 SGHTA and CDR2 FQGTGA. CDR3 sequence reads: CASSPSTGGWETQYF. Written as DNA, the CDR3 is TGTGCCAGCAGCCCCAGCACGGGGGGGTGGGAGACCCAGTACTTC.

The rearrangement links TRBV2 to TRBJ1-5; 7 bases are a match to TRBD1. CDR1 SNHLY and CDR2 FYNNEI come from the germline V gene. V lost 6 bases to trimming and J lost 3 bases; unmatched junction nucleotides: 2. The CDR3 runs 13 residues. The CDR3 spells CASRGQPNQPQHF. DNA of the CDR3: TGTGCCAGCAGGGGACAGCCCAATCAGCCCCAGCATTTT.

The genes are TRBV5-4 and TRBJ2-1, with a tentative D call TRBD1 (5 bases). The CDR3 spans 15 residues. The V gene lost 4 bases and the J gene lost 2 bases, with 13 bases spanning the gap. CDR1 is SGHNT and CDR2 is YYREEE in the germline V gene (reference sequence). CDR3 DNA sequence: TGTGCCAGCAGCCCTCAAGGGGTAACCTACAATGAGCAGTTCTTC. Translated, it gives CASSPQGVTYNEQFF.